Listed here are 29 T cell receptor beta chains from one sample, sequenced in a study of blood T cell repertoires in COVID-19. Sequenced by immunoSEQ multiplex PCR; TCRdb stores in-frame clones only, minus some. The sample includes approximately 250,000 clones, around 89% of them seen just once. Sample: PBMCs or T cells enriched from blood (not recorded which). The origin of the receptors is a woman between 25 and 40 years old with acute COVID-19.

The rearrangement links TRBV2 to TRBJ1-2; no reliable D call. CDR3 length: 13 amino acids. Trimming pared 1 base from V and 3 bases from J, leaving 6 bases between. Germline V CDR1 and CDR2: SNHLY, FYNNEI. This chain's CDR3 is CASSEGPYYGYTF. CDR3 DNA: TGTGCCAGCAGTGAAGGTCCCTACTATGGCTACACCTTC.

CDR3 region: CASSPPGTTSYEQYF. In nucleotides, the CDR3 is TGTGCCAGCAGCCCCCCCGGGACTACCTCCTACGAGCAGTACTTC. V and J are TRBV4-2 and TRBJ2-7; 7 nucleotides match TRBD2. CDR1 is LGHNA and CDR2 is YNFKEQ in the germline V gene. The CDR3 consists of 15 residues. Trimming cost V 4 bases and J 0 bases; bases outside gene matches: 6.

The rearrangement uses TRBV6-5 and TRBJ2-7; D unclear. The CDR3 is 14 residues long. The V and J ends lost 4 bases and 3 bases respectively, with 13 bases between them. Germline V gene lookup returns CDR1 MNHEY and CDR2 SVGAGI. The CDR3 DNA is TGTGCCAGCAGTTTAGGAGACCGCAACTACGAGCAGTACTTC. Residues: CASSLGDRNYEQYF.

The chain uses TRBV9 and TRBJ1-5, with 10 positions matching TRBD1. The CDR3 is 14 amino acids. Germline-derived CDR1 and CDR2 are SGDLS and YYNGEE. Germline trimming cut 4 bases from V and 8 bases from J; bases unmatched to any gene: 6. CDR3 sequence reads: CASSPRTGGEPQHF. DNA for the CDR3: TGTGCCAGCAGCCCCCGGACAGGGGGTGAGCCCCAGCATTTT.

In this sample, this clone turned up a few times. This chain uses TRBV19 with TRBJ1-2; TRBD1 might be the D (5 bases). Trimming cost V 3 bases and J 4 bases, with 12 bases left between them. Germline lookup yields CDR1 LNHDA and CDR2 SQIVND (reference sequence). CDR3 size: 14 residues. This CDR3 reads CASSILQATYGYTF. DNA for the CDR3: TGTGCCAGTAGTATCTTACAGGCTACCTATGGCTACACCTTC.

This sequence joins TRBV5-4 and TRBJ2-7, with a weak D call TRBD1 (5 bases). The CDR3 is 14 amino acids. Per the germline V gene, CDR1 is SGHNT and CDR2 is YYREEE (reference sequence). V gave up 5 bases and J gave up 3 bases, with 15 bases separating them. CDR3 DNA: TGTGCCAGCAGTCACGTCGGACAACGCTACGAGCAGTACTTC. It translates to CASSHVGQRYEQYF.

The chain's CDR3 is CASSFVYTEAFF. The CDR3 DNA is TGTGCCAGCAGTTTCGTATACACTGAAGCTTTCTTT. The rearrangement links TRBV12-3 or TRBV12-4 to TRBJ1-1; D is unclear. This CDR3 has 12 residues. The V end was cut by 3 bases, the J end by 3 bases, with 5 bases between.

The V gene is TRBV7-9, the J gene TRBJ1-1; 7 bases line up with TRBD1. With 5 bases clipped from V and 0 bases from J, the junction kept 15 bases outside the gene matches. The CDR3 is made up of 18 amino acids. Germline CDR1 SEHNR, CDR2 FQNEAQ (reference sequence). CDR3 amino acids: CASSTGQVFPSMNTEAFF. CDR3 sequence (DNA): TGTGCCAGCAGCACTGGACAGGTGTTCCCCTCCATGAACACTGAAGCTTTCTTT.

This chain connects TRBV4-3 to TRBJ2-7, with D possibly being TRBD1 (9 bases). The V and J ends lost 1 base and 9 bases respectively, with 22 bases between them. CDR3 size: 16 residues. CDR1 is LGHNA and CDR2 is YSLEER in the germline V gene. As DNA, the CDR3 is TGCGCCAGCAGCCAAGGTCACGGTTTAGCGGGACAGGGGCAGTACTTC. Translated: CASSQGHGLAGQGQYF.

V gene TRBV2 combines with J gene TRBJ2-2; TRBD2 matches 7 bases. Germline CDR1 reads SNHLY; CDR2 reads FYNNEI. Trimming cost V 4 bases and J 0 bases; bases outside gene matches: 2. This CDR3 contains 15 residues. The CDR3 loop reads CASSGGSANTGELFF. In DNA, the CDR3 is TGTGCCAGCAGTGGCGGGAGTGCGAACACCGGGGAGCTGTTTTTT. The variable domain in full, completed from reference TRBV2 and TRBJ2-2, reads EPEVTQTPSHQVTQMGQEVILRCVPISNHLYFYWYRQILGQKVEFLVSFYNNEISEKSEIFDDQFSVERPDGSNFTLKIRSTKLEDSAMYFCASSGGSANTGELFFGEGSRLTVL.

V and J are TRBV5-1 and TRBJ2-2; 7 nucleotides agree with TRBD2. The CDR3 extends over 16 amino acids. The J segment lost 0 bases and the V segment lost 3 bases, leaving 5 bases of the junction unmatched. Germline V gene sequence: CDR1 SGHRS, CDR2 YFSETQ. CDR3 sequence (DNA): TGCGCCAGCAGCTCCCTTGCGGGGGCGAACACCGGGGAGCTGTTTTTT. Translation: CASSSLAGANTGELFF.

V is TRBV28 and J is TRBJ2-1, with D perhaps matching TRBD1 (5 bases). CDR1 is MDHEN, CDR2 SYDVKM, per germline. CDR3 length: 14 residues. Trimming left V 4 bases short and J 6 bases short, with 13 bases between. The CDR3 is CASSSQGFGNEQFF. For the CDR3, the DNA is TGTGCCAGCAGTTCCCAGGGATTTGGCAATGAGCAGTTCTTC.

V is TRBV28 and J is TRBJ2-2, with 7 bases aligning to TRBD2. The germline V gene has CDR1 MDHEN and CDR2 SYDVKM. CDR3 length: 13 amino acids. J lost 4 bases, V lost 8 bases, and 4 bases had no gene match. The CDR3 region has the DNA TGTGCCAGCTCGGGGGGTGGCACCGGGGAGCTGTTTTTT. Residues: CASSGGGTGELFF.

The J gene is TRBJ2-7, the V gene TRBV29-1; perhaps TRBD1 as D (6 bases). The germline V gene has CDR1 SQVTM and CDR2 ANQGSEA. With 4 bases removed from V and 2 bases from J, the gap between germline ends came to 15 bases. CDR3 length equals 14 residues. The DNA for the CDR3 is TGCAGCGTTGGACCCAGGGGTGGTACCTACGAGCAGTACTTC. Its protein product is CSVGPRGGTYEQYF.

This chain joins TRBV5-5 and TRBJ1-1, with D unresolved. Germline CDR1 reads SGHKS; CDR2 reads YYEKEE (reference sequence). Trimming took 3 bases from V and 0 from J, leaving 12 bases between them. The CDR3 is 15 amino acids. The CDR3 is CASSSRHPMNTEAFF. CDR3 nucleotide sequence: TGTGCCAGCAGCTCCAGACACCCCATGAACACTGAAGCTTTCTTT.

The V and J genes are TRBV19 and TRBJ1-3, with TRBD1 identical over 9 bases. The trim removed 3 bases at V and 4 bases at J, leaving 7 bases unmatched. CDR1 is LNHDA, CDR2 SQIVND, per germline (reference sequence). The CDR3 runs to 16 residues. The chain's CDR3 is CASSILGQGRGNTIYF. The CDR3 nucleotides are TGTGCCAGTAGTATCCTCGGACAGGGGCGCGGAAACACCATATATTTT.

The chain couples TRBV3-1 (or the pseudogene TRBV3-2) to TRBJ2-3; 8 nucleotides agree with TRBD2. This CDR3 has 18 residues. J was trimmed by 0 bases and V by 0 bases; bases with no gene match: 8. In germline, CDR1 is LGHDT, CDR2 YNNKEL (reference sequence). CDR3 protein: CASSQDIVLAASTDTQYF. For the CDR3, the DNA is TGTGCCAGCAGCCAAGATATCGTACTAGCGGCTAGCACAGATACGCAGTATTTT.

The chain links TRBV24-1 to TRBJ2-3, with 8 bases identical to TRBD1. V lost 4 bases and J lost 3; bases outside the gene matches: 2. Germline CDR1 KGHDR, CDR2 SFDVKD. CDR3 length: 14 amino acids. CDR3 residues: CATSDGQGTDTQYF. CDR3 nucleotides: TGTGCCACCAGTGACGGACAGGGAACAGATACGCAGTATTTT.

The V and J genes are TRBV2 and TRBJ2-5, with 7 bases lining up with TRBD2. The ends lost 6 bases at V and 0 bases at J; junction bases unmatched: 4. This CDR3 spans 14 amino acids. The germline V gene has CDR1 SNHLY and CDR2 FYNNEI. CDR3 nucleotide sequence: TGTGCCAGCAGGCGGACTAGTAACCAAGAGACCCAGTACTTC. Translation gives CASRRTSNQETQYF.

The chain recombines TRBV19 with TRBJ2-3, with a weak D call TRBD2 (6 bases). Germline loops: CDR1 LNHDA, CDR2 SQIVND (reference sequence). V lost 0 bases and J lost 8, with 15 bases in between. The CDR3 has 15 amino acids. CDR3 in amino acids: CASSIDWDSQGTQYF. The CDR3 bases are TGTGCCAGTAGTATAGATTGGGACTCCCAAGGTACGCAGTATTTT.

The J gene is TRBJ1-1, the V gene TRBV14; no definite D call. Trimming removed 10 bases from V and 0 bases from J, with 12 bases in between. CDR1 SGHDN and CDR2 FVKESK come from the germline V gene. The CDR3 is 13 residues long. The DNA for the CDR3 is TGTGCCACCACGACTTGGATGAACACTGAAGCTTTCTTT. The encoded protein is CATTTWMNTEAFF. Full variable domain (rest looked up from reference TRBV14 and TRBJ1-1): EAGVTQFPSHSVIEKGQTVTLRCDPISGHDNLYWYRRVMGKEIKFLLHFVKESKQDESGMPNNRFLAERTGGTYSTLKVQPAELEDSGVYFCATTTWMNTEAFFGQGTRLTVV.

This clone was counted a single time. The V call is TRBV7-9, the J call TRBJ2-7; 13 positions agree with TRBD2. The CDR3 has 16 residues. V lost 6 bases to trimming and J lost 6 bases; unmatched junction nucleotides: 11. From germline, CDR1 is SEHNR and CDR2 FQNEAQ (reference sequence). DNA of the CDR3: TGTGCCAGCAGTAGAGAAGGACTAGCGGGAGAACGCGAGCAGTACTTC. Translating it yields CASSREGLAGEREQYF.

This clone was observed once. The V gene is TRBV6-5, the J gene TRBJ2-2; D unresolved. The germline gives CDR1 MNHEY, CDR2 SVGAGI. Trimming cost V 1 base and J 4 bases, with 10 bases left between them. The CDR3 loop spans 15 amino acids. The CDR3 DNA reads TGTGCCAGCAGTTACTACCAGACTGGCACCGGGGAGCTGTTTTTT. Translated, it gives CASSYYQTGTGELFF.

The chain links TRBV27 to TRBJ2-1, with 9 bases aligning to TRBD2. The CDR3 runs 12 residues. From germline, CDR1 is MNHEY and CDR2 SMNVEV (reference sequence). The V and J ends lost 8 bases and 7 bases, in that order; junction bases with no gene match: 3. The CDR3 DNA reads TGTGCCAGCGCGCTAGCGGGAAATGAGCAGTTCTTC. Translating it yields CASALAGNEQFF.

The chain employs TRBV14 and TRBJ2-3; 9 nucleotides align to TRBD2. This CDR3 has 17 amino acids. V shed 3 bases, J shed 6 bases, and the junction held 13 bases outside the gene matches. Germline assignment: CDR1 SGHDN and CDR2 FVKESK. The CDR3: CASSHWDLLAGDDTQYF. CDR3 DNA: TGTGCCAGCAGCCACTGGGACCTCTTAGCGGGAGACGATACGCAGTATTTT.

The J gene is TRBJ2-1, the V gene TRBV4-3; 14 positions agree with TRBD2. CDR3 length: 17 amino acids. With 0 bases clipped from V and 6 bases from J, the junction kept 4 bases outside the gene matches. Germline CDR1 reads LGHNA; CDR2 reads YSLEER. The CDR3 DNA reads as TGCGCCAGCAGCCAAGATCAAGGACTAGCGGGAGGCAATGAGCAGTTCTTC. Translated: CASSQDQGLAGGNEQFF.

About this clone itself: Sequence at one end of the junction differs from germline and may be a read error. The chain couples TRBV2 to TRBJ2-7; 11 positions agree with TRBD2. The CDR3 consists of 14 residues. In germline, CDR1 is SNHLY, CDR2 FYNNEI. The CDR3 sequence is CASSGGTSGAGIFF. The CDR3 DNA reads TGTGCCAGCAGTGGGGGGACTAGCGGTGCGGGGATCTTCTTC.

The chain couples TRBV5-1 to TRBJ2-7, with unresolved D. V lost 4 bases, J lost 8 bases, and 13 bases lay in between. CDR3 size: 12 residues. In germline, CDR1 is SGHRS, CDR2 YFSETQ. CDR3 protein: CASSPDSTKQYF. CDR3 bases: TGCGCCAGCAGCCCCGATTCAACTAAGCAGTACTTC.

The chain carries TRBV19 and TRBJ1-5; 8 bases fit TRBD1. This CDR3 contains 16 residues. The V segment lost 5 bases and the J segment 6 bases; nucleotides outside the gene matches: 12. The germline V gene encodes CDR1 LNHDA and CDR2 SQIVND (reference sequence). The CDR3, as DNA: TGTGCCAGTAGTCCCGGACAGGGACCGACAGGTCAGCCCCAGCATTTT. It yields the protein CASSPGQGPTGQPQHF.